This passage covers 22 T cell receptor beta chains from one sample sequenced in a study of technical replicates of blood from several donors. The method was immunoSEQ multiplex PCR; TCRdb's version includes in-frame clones alone and lacks a portion of them. Among roughly 60,000 clones listed, 91% were seen once. The material sequenced was PBMCs. The origin of the receptors is a human donor in good health. Some clones in this sample may be carry-over from other donors' samples.

The CDR3 loop is CSVEVTTREQFF. The CDR3 nucleotides are TGCAGCGTTGAAGTGACTACGAGGGAGCAGTTCTTC. This chain joins TRBV29-1 and TRBJ2-1, with D perhaps TRBD2 (5 bases). CDR1 and CDR2 (germline): SQVTM, ANQGSEA. The CDR3 consists of 12 residues. V lost 1 base, J lost 10 bases, and 11 bases lay in between.

This clone was observed once. The chain is built from TRBV15 and TRBJ1-5; D perhaps matches TRBD1 (6 bases). V was cut by 1 base and J by 3 bases, with 13 bases left in between. The CDR3 has 16 residues. Looked up from germline, CDR1 is LNHNV and CDR2 is YYDKDF (reference sequence). CDR3 amino acids: CATSRARQDHNQPQHF. DNA of the CDR3: TGTGCCACCAGCAGAGCACGACAGGACCACAATCAGCCCCAGCATTTT.

The V gene is TRBV7-2, the J gene TRBJ2-3, with a tentative D call TRBD2 (5 bases). Trimming took 1 base from V and 4 from J, leaving 9 bases between them. The CDR3 covers 14 residues. CDR1 SGHTA and CDR2 FQGNSA come from the germline V gene. This CDR3 reads CASSLVSGSDTQYF. DNA of the CDR3: TGTGCCAGCAGCTTAGTCTCGGGGTCAGATACGCAGTATTTT.

The chain combines TRBV19 with TRBJ1-1; D not resolved. Germline CDR1 is LNHDA and CDR2 is SQIVND (reference sequence). The ends were cut back, 1 base at V and 9 bases at J, with 18 bases in the middle. The CDR3 sequence is 15 residues long. CDR3: CASSIARALGMKAFF. As DNA, the CDR3 is TGTGCCAGTAGTATAGCACGGGCCCTCGGGATGAAAGCTTTCTTT.

The chain links TRBV7-8 to TRBJ1-5; no clear D gene. The V end lost 6 bases, the J end lost 2 bases, and 17 bases lay between the germline ends. CDR1 is SGHVS, CDR2 FQNEAQ, per germline. This CDR3 has 16 residues. The CDR3 nucleotides are TGTGCCAGCAGAATAGGAGGGAGAAATGGCAATCAGCCCCAGCATTTT. This codes for CASRIGGRNGNQPQHF.

V usage is TRBV2 and J usage is TRBJ1-4; D is perhaps TRBD1 (5 bases). There are 14 residues in the CDR3. V dropped 3 bases and J dropped 8 bases, with 13 bases sitting between them. Germline CDR1 and CDR2: SNHLY and FYNNEI. CDR3 sequence (DNA): TGTGCCAGCAGTGAGGGGGGGACGGGAGAAAAACTGTTTTTT. Its translation: CASSEGGTGEKLFF.

This chain links TRBV5-1 with TRBJ2-2; a possible D gene is TRBD1 (6 bases). The CDR3 length is 14 residues. The V and J ends lost 4 bases and 4 bases respectively, with 11 bases between them. Per germline, CDR1 SGHRS and CDR2 YFSETQ. The CDR3 sequence is CASSGDTFTGELFF. The DNA of the CDR3 is TGCGCCAGCAGCGGGGACACTTTCACCGGGGAGCTGTTTTTT.

V gene TRBV19 combines with J gene TRBJ1-2; 12 nucleotides line up with TRBD1. The V segment lost 8 bases and the J segment 3 bases; nucleotides outside the gene matches: 10. From germline, CDR1 is LNHDA and CDR2 SQIVND (reference sequence). The CDR3 has 16 residues. CDR3 sequence reads: CASDGGDRGRYYGYTF. CDR3 DNA: TGTGCCAGTGATGGAGGGGACAGGGGGCGATACTATGGCTACACCTTC.

The chain couples TRBV9 to TRBJ1-4; D is possibly TRBD1 (5 bases). Trimming removed 3 bases from V and 8 bases from J, with 17 bases in between. This CDR3 has 15 residues. Germline V gene sequence: CDR1 SGDLS, CDR2 YYNGEE. This CDR3 is CASSGWGEEGEKLFF. The CDR3 nucleotides are TGTGCCAGCAGCGGTTGGGGCGAAGAAGGAGAAAAACTGTTTTTT. Filled out from reference TRBV9 and TRBJ1-4, the complete variable domain reads DSGVTQTPKHLITATGQRVTLRCSPRSGDLSVYWYQQSLDQGLQFLIQYYNGEERAKGNILERFSAQQFPDLHSELNLSSLELGDSALYFCASSGWGEEGEKLFFGSGTQLSVL.

The rearrangement uses TRBV7-2 and TRBJ1-2; tentatively, D is TRBD1 (5 bases). The CDR3 sequence is 13 residues long. Trimming cost V 5 bases and J 8 bases, with 15 bases left between them. The V gene's germline CDR1 is SGHTA and CDR2 FQGNSA. The CDR3 region has the DNA TGTGCCAGCAGCCTCGAAGGGGCTCTGGGCTACACCTTC. Translating gives CASSLEGALGYTF.

The V call is TRBV27, the J call TRBJ2-2, with 9 nucleotides matching TRBD2. Trimming cost V 3 bases and J 6 bases; bases outside gene matches: 5. CDR1 is MNHEY, CDR2 SMNVEV, per germline (reference sequence). The CDR3 covers 15 residues. The CDR3 region has the DNA TGTGCCAGCAGTTTTAATAGCGGGAGCCCCGGGGAGCTGTTTTTT. Its translation is CASSFNSGSPGELFF.

This clone has ten or more counts. This sequence joins TRBV7-3 and TRBJ2-5; 11 bases agree with TRBD2. Germline V lookup: CDR1 SGHTA, CDR2 FQGTGA. This CDR3 has 17 amino acids. The J segment lost 5 bases and the V segment lost 5 bases, leaving 13 bases of the junction unmatched. The CDR3 here is CASSPRVAGGVRETQYF. The CDR3 bases are TGTGCCAGCAGCCCGCGGGTAGCGGGAGGGGTTAGGGAGACCCAGTACTTC. The whole variable domain, filled in from reference TRBV7-3 and TRBJ2-5, reads GAGVSQTPSNKVTEKGKYVELRCDPISGHTALYWYRQSLGQGPEFLIYFQGTGAADDSGLPNDRFFAVRPEGSVSTLKIQRTERGDSAVYLCASSPRVAGGVRETQYFGPGTRLLVL.

A word on this clone: Different DNA sequences within this sample yield the same CDR3. The genes are TRBV5-1 and TRBJ2-5; D may be TRBD2 (6 bases). The CDR3 has 13 amino acids. Trimming took off 0 bases at V and 5 bases at J, with 8 bases between the two ends. Per the germline V gene, CDR1 is SGHRS and CDR2 is YFSETQ. This CDR3 reads CASSLGGGETQYF. The CDR3 DNA is TGCGCCAGCAGCTTGGGTGGAGGGGAGACCCAGTACTTC.

This sequence joins TRBV4-1 and TRBJ1-2; D gene unclear. The CDR3 consists of 13 residues. Germline V gene data show CDR1 as MGHRA and CDR2 as YSYEKL. V was clipped by 1 base and J by 2 bases, with 5 bases between them. CDR3 loop: CASSQGVNYGYTF. CDR3 nucleotide sequence: TGCGCCAGCAGCCAAGGCGTAAACTATGGCTACACCTTC.

J is TRBJ1-2 and V is TRBV9; 8 bases line up with TRBD1. Germline V gives CDR1 SGDLS, CDR2 YYNGEE. V was pared by 4 bases and J by 5 bases, with 7 bases of the junction left unmatched. This CDR3 is 14 amino acids long. As DNA, the CDR3 is TGTGCCAGCAGCCCAAGGGGACAGGCTTATGGCTACACCTTC. This sequence encodes CASSPRGQAYGYTF. Supplemented by reference TRBV9 and TRBJ1-2, the full variable domain reads DSGVTQTPKHLITATGQRVTLRCSPRSGDLSVYWYQQSLDQGLQFLIQYYNGEERAKGNILERFSAQQFPDLHSELNLSSLELGDSALYFCASSPRGQAYGYTFGSGTRLTVV.

V and J are TRBV2 and TRBJ1-5; TRBD1 matches at 9 bases. The germline CDR1 and CDR2 sequences are SNHLY and FYNNEI. There are 13 residues in the CDR3. V gave up 7 bases and J gave up 5 bases; unmatched junction bases: 3. The CDR3 region has the DNA TGTGCCAGCATAGGGGACAGGGATCAGCCCCAGCATTTT. Translation gives CASIGDRDQPQHF.

J is TRBJ1-1 and V is TRBV28, with D perhaps TRBD1 (5 bases). V was trimmed by 7 bases and J by 7 bases, leaving 25 bases between them. CDR1 MDHEN and CDR2 SYDVKM come from the germline V gene. The CDR3 sequence is 16 residues long. CDR3 nucleotide sequence: TGTGCCAGCATATCCTCAGGGACTTTAGTTGGGGGTGAAGCTTTCTTT. This sequence encodes CASISSGTLVGGEAFF.

The chain carries TRBV28 and TRBJ2-1; 7 bases match TRBD1. The junction had 7 bases not matched to a gene; V was cut back by 6 bases and J by 5 bases. Germline values: CDR1 MDHEN, CDR2 SYDVKM. There are 14 residues in the CDR3. CDR3 DNA sequence: TGTGCCAGCAGGCAAACAGGGGCCCACAATGAGCAGTTCTTC. It codes for CASRQTGAHNEQFF.

The chain couples TRBV11-2 to TRBJ2-7; D may be TRBD1 (5 bases). This CDR3 region has 15 residues. The ends were cut back, 2 bases at V and 1 base at J, with 12 bases in the middle. Per the germline V gene, CDR1 is SGHAT and CDR2 is FQNNGV. The CDR3 protein is CASSLRRALSYEQYF. The CDR3 DNA reads as TGTGCCAGCAGCTTACGCAGGGCCTTATCCTACGAGCAGTACTTC.

This clone came up once. V gene TRBV5-1 combines with J gene TRBJ2-1, with 8 bases that match TRBD2. Germline V CDR1 and CDR2: SGHRS, YFSETQ. Germline trimming cut 0 bases from V and 8 bases from J; bases unmatched to any gene: 7. The CDR3 spans 15 residues. This CDR3 is CASSLGSGGPHEQFF. The CDR3 DNA reads TGCGCCAGCAGCTTGGGGTCGGGAGGGCCCCATGAGCAGTTCTTC.

V and J are TRBV7-6 and TRBJ2-5, with D possibly TRBD1 on 5 matching bases. The CDR3 length is 14 residues. Trimming took off 2 bases at V and 5 bases at J, with 12 bases between the two ends. Germline V gene data show CDR1 as SGHVS and CDR2 as FNYEAQ. The DNA for the CDR3 is TGTGCCAGCAGCTTAAATATGCAGGGTGAGACCCAGTACTTC. Amino acids: CASSLNMQGETQYF. The full variable domain, in which reference TRBV7-6 and TRBJ2-5 provide the parts outside the CDR3, is GAGVSQSPRYKVTKRGQDVALRCDPISGHVSLYWYRQALGQGPEFLTYFNYEAQQDKSGLPNDRFSAERPEGSISTLTIQRTEQRDSAMYRCASSLNMQGETQYFGPGTRLLVL.

This clone was found a few times. The V call is TRBV20-1, the J call TRBJ1-2; possibly TRBD1 for D (6 bases). The CDR3 sequence is 11 residues long. Germline V gene sequence: CDR1 DFQATT, CDR2 SNEGSKA (reference sequence). Trimming removed 6 bases at V and 8 bases at J, with 13 bases between. The CDR3 here is CSAPRGQGYTF. The CDR3 DNA reads TGCAGTGCACCGCGGGGGCAGGGCTACACCTTC.